This T cell receptor beta chain stems from a study of cytomegalovirus exposure and HLA in healthy donors. Whole-study results and caveats: Previous analysis showed most TCR beta V segments were productive about 87% or about 30% of the time. Researchers reported from a later analysis that most CMV-associated TCR beta chains appeared HLA-restricted. Serostatus for CMV was the only available immune exposure information.

Note on this clone: As yet, its antigen is unknown.

Amplification used 60 Vbeta primers and 13 Jbeta primers. Original methodology: In a later analysis, the count reached about 80 million unique TCR beta chains, with 9 million to 11 million shared. Sequenced by immunoSEQ multiplex PCR; TCRdb stores in-frame clones only, minus some. That table supplies the V and J calls and clone size; D and trimming were determined from the DNA. Of around 94,000 clones in the sample, 50% to 75% are singletons; the top ten hold under 5%. Germline V gives CDR1 ENHRY, CDR2 SYGVKD. Trimming cost V 10 bases and J 1 base, with 25 bases left between them. The CDR3 spans 17 residues.

This chain links TRBV10-3 with TRBJ2-5, with D possibly being TRBD1 (5 bases). Source material: PBMCs. This clonotype was obtained from a man aged 25-40 years in good health and CMV-seronegative. The CDR3 region is CATHSSRVIVGQETQYF. DNA for the CDR3: TGTGCCACCCATAGTTCCAGGGTAATTGTGGGCCAAGAGACCCAGTACTTC.